This TCR beta chain was sequenced for a study of prognosis after radiotherapy for stage I lung cancer. Study information: Newly diagnosed primary stage I lung tumors were present in approximately 13 patients, and oligometastatic NSCLC after surgical resection of the primary tumor was present in several patients. Subsequent to radiotherapy, distant metastatic disease emerged in four patients (median around 7 months), whereas approximately 14 exhibited no significant progression.

This clonotype has more than one count but fewer than ten. Germline V gives CDR1 SQVTM, CDR2 ANQGSEA. CDR3 length: 14 amino acids. Trimming removed 4 bases at V and 0 bases at J, with 11 bases between. There were approximately 6 milliliters of peripheral blood drawn at each of two time points. Starting from genomic DNA, TCR beta CDR3 was amplified through two-round multiplex PCR. TRBV and TRBJ genes each had their own specific primers in first-round PCR. MiXCR, run by TCRdb on the multiplex PCR reads, gives a single entry per CDR3 protein. The table shows approximately 23,000 distinct CDR3 sequences, with approximately 40% occurring only once.

This TCR came from a donor of 50 years or more with non-small cell lung cancer. The V and J genes are TRBV29-1 and TRBJ2-3; TRBD2 is a possible D gene (6 bases). Sequenced material: PBMCs, taken before or after stereotactic body radiation therapy (not recorded which). CDR3 sequence: CSVGRGTSTDTQYF. The CDR3, as DNA: TGCAGCGTTGGGCGGGGAACTAGCACAGATACGCAGTATTTT.